The 3 T cell receptor beta chains given below trace back to one sample, sequenced in a study of radiation and T cells in renal cell carcinoma. Stated treatment: treatment-naive control, cytoreductive nephrectomy. Sequencing was performed with immunoSEQ multiplex PCR; in TCRdb, only in-frame clones are kept and a portion is missing. The table has 15,000 or so clones, 58% seen once; the top ten hold roughly 8.7%. Sequencing was performed on tumor tissue, taken from a patient whose treatment was nephrectomy without radiotherapy. These TCRs come from a man aged 35 to 55 with renal cell carcinoma.

This clone was seen more than once but under ten times. This chain joins TRBV6-5 and TRBJ2-1; possible D gene TRBD1, 6 bases. Trimming stripped 6 bases from V and 8 bases from J, with 17 bases between. The germline V gene has CDR1 MNHEY and CDR2 SVGAGI. The CDR3 contains 14 residues. CDR3 nucleotides: TGTGCCAGCAGCCAGGGGTTGGAGGTCGATGAGCAGTTCTTC. This translates into CASSQGLEVDEQFF.

By share of the sample, this clone is medium-sized (0.01 to 0.1%). The chain combines TRBV2 with TRBJ1-5; tentatively, D is TRBD1 (5 bases). V was clipped by 6 bases and J by 4 bases, with 13 bases between them. Germline-derived CDR1 and CDR2 are SNHLY and FYNNEI. The CDR3 runs 14 residues. The CDR3 reads CASSRDWINQPQHF. The CDR3 DNA is TGTGCCAGCAGCCGGGACTGGATAAATCAGCCCCAGCATTTT.

This clone appeared a few times. V usage is TRBV10-2 and J usage is TRBJ1-4; 10 nucleotides match TRBD1. Trimming took 6 bases from V and 6 from J; bases not matched to a gene: 7. CDR3 length: 15 amino acids. CDR1 and CDR2 from the germline V gene are WSHSY and SAAADI. This chain's CDR3 is CASRLTGGSYEKLFF. The CDR3 region has the DNA TGCGCCAGCAGGTTGACAGGGGGCAGCTATGAAAAACTGTTTTTT.